One sample yielded the 4 T cell receptor beta chains listed below, sequenced in a study of T cell responses to AZD1222 COVID-19 vaccine. TCRdb's table, derived via immunoSEQ multiplex PCR, lists solely in-frame clones and lacks some. The sample consists of about 110,000 clones, around 93% of them appearing once. Material: peripheral blood, obtained 28 days after the second AZD1222 dose. The receptors were gathered from an adult who received the AZD1222 COVID-19 vaccine.

The chain is built from TRBV10-3 and TRBJ1-1; D gene uncertain. The CDR3 is made up of 13 amino acids. CDR1 is ENHRY, CDR2 SYGVKD, per germline. Trimming left V 8 bases short and J 0 bases short, with 10 bases between. CDR3 bases: TGTGCCATCGAAGACACCCTGAACACTGAAGCTTTCTTT. Protein: CAIEDTLNTEAFF.

This sequence joins TRBV27 and TRBJ1-3; D gene ambiguous. This CDR3 spans 14 amino acids. Germline V gives CDR1 MNHEY, CDR2 SMNVEV (reference sequence). The germline V and J ends were trimmed by 6 bases and 8 bases, with 17 bases remaining between them. CDR3 in amino acids: CASSTLGNPDTIYF. CDR3 DNA sequence: TGTGCCAGCAGCACTCTCGGCAATCCCGACACCATATATTTT.

The V gene is TRBV6-5, the J gene TRBJ2-1; the match to TRBD1 covers 8 bases. With V trimmed by 6 bases and J by 7 bases, 11 bases remained unmatched. The CDR3 runs 15 residues. The V gene's germline CDR1 is MNHEY and CDR2 SVGAGI. The CDR3 DNA is TGTGCCAGCAGCTCCGGGACAGGTCTTAATAATGAGCAGTTCTTC. Encoded protein: CASSSGTGLNNEQFF.

The chain recombines TRBV5-6 with TRBJ1-2; unclear D gene. CDR3 length: 13 residues. In germline, CDR1 is SGHDT, CDR2 YYEEEE. Trimming left V 1 base short and J 0 bases short, with 4 bases between. The CDR3 sequence is CASSLSANYGYTF. The CDR3 nucleotides are TGTGCCAGCAGCTTGTCGGCTAACTATGGCTACACCTTC. Supplemented by reference TRBV5-6 and TRBJ1-2, the full variable domain reads DAGVTQSPTHLIKTRGQQVTLRCSPKSGHDTVSWYQQALGQGPQFIFQYYEEEERQRGNFPDRFSGHQFPNYSSELNVNALLLGDSALYLCASSLSANYGYTFGSGTRLTVV.